A single sample gave rise to the 8 T cell receptor beta chains below, sequenced in a study of T cells in Graves' hyperthyroidism and ophthalmopathy. RNA transcripts yielded amplified TCR beta CDR3 regions. RT-PCR in the first round (using the HTBI primer set) targeted the TCR CDR3. TCRdb reprocessed the multiplex PCR reads via MiXCR and lists one record per CDR3 protein. The data show fewer than 300,000 distinct CDR3 sequences, with 25% to 30% seen just once and about 25% held by the top ten. Sequenced input: blood. These receptors all come from a man aged 35 to 55 with Graves' hyperthyroidism that later progressed to Graves' ophthalmopathy.

Ten or more counts support this clonotype. V and J are TRBV7-2 and TRBJ2-7; 7 bases align to TRBD2. This CDR3 spans 16 amino acids. Germline-derived CDR1 and CDR2 are SGHTA and FQGNSA. The V segment lost 0 bases and the J segment 3 bases; nucleotides outside the gene matches: 8. The CDR3 loop is CASSLAGGRNVYEQYF. For the CDR3, the DNA is TGTGCCAGCAGCTTAGCCGGCGGGAGAAATGTCTACGAGCAGTACTTC.

The rearrangement uses TRBV12-3 or TRBV12-4 and TRBJ1-1; TRBD1 aligns across 8 bases. Germline trimming cut 6 bases from V and 0 bases from J; bases unmatched to any gene: 9. This CDR3 contains 16 residues. CDR3 amino acids: CASSPRTGTLNTEAFF. In DNA, the CDR3 is TGTGCCAGCAGCCCTAGGACAGGGACCCTGAACACTGAAGCTTTCTTT.

This clonotype was seen ten or more times. The chain uses TRBV7-2 and TRBJ1-1; D is unclear. This CDR3 spans 16 amino acids. CDR1 is SGHTA and CDR2 is FQGNSA in the germline V gene. Trimming shortened V by 3 bases and J by 3 bases, and 17 bases separated the two germline ends. CDR3 residues: CASSFGFTQAHTEAFF. The CDR3 DNA reads TGTGCCAGCAGCTTTGGGTTCACTCAAGCCCACACTGAAGCTTTCTTT.

This clonotype was seen many times. This chain joins TRBV27 and TRBJ2-2, with TRBD2 matching 9 bases. This CDR3 has 14 residues. The germline V gene has CDR1 MNHEY and CDR2 SMNVEV (reference sequence). The ends lost 7 bases at V and 1 base at J; junction bases unmatched: 1. Written as DNA, the CDR3 is TGTGCCAGCAAACTAGCGGGGAACACCGGGGAGCTGTTTTTT. It specifies CASKLAGNTGELFF.

This clonotype has at least ten counts. The chain couples TRBV19 to TRBJ2-3; 7 positions agree with TRBD2. The length of the CDR3 is 14 residues. Germline CDR1 LNHDA, CDR2 SQIVND (reference sequence). Trimming took 3 bases from V and 5 from J; bases not matched to a gene: 5. CDR3 amino acids: CASSISGGRDTQYF. The CDR3 nucleotides are TGTGCCAGTAGTATTAGCGGCGGGAGAGATACGCAGTATTTT. Based on the CDR3 plus reference TRBV19 and TRBJ2-3, the full variable domain is DGGITQSPKYLFRKEGQNVTLSCEQNLNHDAMYWYRQDPGQGLRLIYYSQIVNDFQKGDIAEGYSVSREKKESFPLTVTSAQKNPTAFYLCASSISGGRDTQYFGPGTRLTVL.

This clonotype appeared many times. The chain employs TRBV28 and TRBJ1-1, with D maybe TRBD1 (6 bases). The CDR3 length is 14 residues. Deletions cut 3 bases from V and 1 base from J, with 9 bases between. Per germline, CDR1 MDHEN and CDR2 SYDVKM. CDR3: CASSFPDRNTEAFF. In DNA form, the CDR3 reads TGTGCCAGCAGTTTCCCGGACAGGAACACTGAAGCTTTCTTT. The variable domain in full, completed from reference TRBV28 and TRBJ1-1, reads DVKVTQSSRYLVKRTGEKVFLECVQDMDHENMFWYRQDPGLGLRLIYFSYDVKMKEKGDIPEGYSVSREKKERFSLILESASTNQTSMYLCASSFPDRNTEAFFGQGTRLTVV.

The chain uses TRBV7-2 and TRBJ2-7, with 9 bases aligning to TRBD1. V dropped 5 bases and J dropped 3; count of bases not matched to a gene: 5. The CDR3 loop spans 14 amino acids. CDR1 SGHTA and CDR2 FQGNSA come from the germline V gene. CDR3 sequence reads: CASSRDRESYEQYF. As DNA, the CDR3 is TGTGCCAGCAGCCGGGACAGGGAAAGCTACGAGCAGTACTTC. Together with reference TRBV7-2 and TRBJ2-7, the CDR3 gives the full variable domain: GAGVSQSPSNKVTEKGKDVELRCDPISGHTALYWYRQSLGQGLEFLIYFQGNSAPDKSGLPSDRFSAERTGGSVSTLTIQRTQQEDSAVYLCASSRDRESYEQYFGPGTRLTVT.

This clonotype was recorded many times. The rearrangement uses TRBV11-1 and TRBJ2-2, with 8 bases identical to TRBD1. The germline CDR1 and CDR2 sequences are SGHAT and FQDESV (reference sequence). J gave up 0 bases and V 3 bases, and 3 bases lay outside the gene matches. The CDR3 spans 16 residues. Written as DNA, the CDR3 is TGTGCCAGCAGCTTGAGACAGGGGCCGAACACCGGGGAGCTGTTTTTT. It translates to CASSLRQGPNTGELFF.